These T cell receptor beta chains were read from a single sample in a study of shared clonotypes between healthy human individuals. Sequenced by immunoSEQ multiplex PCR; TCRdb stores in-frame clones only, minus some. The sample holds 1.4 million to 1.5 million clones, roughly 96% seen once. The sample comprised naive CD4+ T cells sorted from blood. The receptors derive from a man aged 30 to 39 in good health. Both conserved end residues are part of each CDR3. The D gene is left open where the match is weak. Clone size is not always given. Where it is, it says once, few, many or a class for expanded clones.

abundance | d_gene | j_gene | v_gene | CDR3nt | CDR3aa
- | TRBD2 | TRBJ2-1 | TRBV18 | TGTGCCAGCTCACCTCGCAGACTAGCGGGAGAGGGATTCGCCGACAATGAGCAGTTCTTC | CASSPRRLAGEGFADNEQFF
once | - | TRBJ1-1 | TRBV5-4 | TGTGCCAGCAGCCAAGATGTTGTCACTGAAGCTTTCTTT | CASSQDVVTEAFF
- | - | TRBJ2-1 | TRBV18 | TGTGCCAGCTACTTCGGGAGGGGGCGATACAATGAGCAGTTCTTC | CASYFGRGRYNEQFF
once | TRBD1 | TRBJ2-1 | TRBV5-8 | TGTGCCAGCAGCCCCGGGACAGCATCAAATGAGCAGTTCTTC | CASSPGTASNEQFF
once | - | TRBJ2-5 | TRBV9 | TGTGCCAGCAGCGCTTATACAGGGCCAGAGACCCAGTACTTC | CASSAYTGPETQYF
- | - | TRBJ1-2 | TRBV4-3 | TGCGCCAGCAGCCAAGTCCCGTCAGTTAACTATGGCTACACCTTC | CASSQVPSVNYGYTF
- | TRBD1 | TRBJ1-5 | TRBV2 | TGTGCCAGCAGTGCGGACAGGGGGCAAGAGCCCCAGCATTTT | CASSADRGQEPQHF
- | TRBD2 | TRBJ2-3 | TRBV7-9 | TGTGCCAGCAGCCTCCGCGGTAGCGGGAGCTCCGATACGCAGTATTTT | CASSLRGSGSSDTQYF
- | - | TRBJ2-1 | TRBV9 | TGTGCCAGCAGCGTAGCTACCAATAGGGGGACTATCAATGAGCAGTTCTTC | CASSVATNRGTINEQFF
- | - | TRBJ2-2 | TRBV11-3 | TGTGCCAGCAGCTTTGTCCGCGGCGGGGAGCTGTTTTTT | CASSFVRGGELFF
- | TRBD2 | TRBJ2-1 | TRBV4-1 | TGCGCCAGCAGCCAAGACGGGACTAGCGGCCTAGGGGAGCAGTTCTTC | CASSQDGTSGLGEQFF
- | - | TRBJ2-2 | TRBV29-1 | TGCAGCGTTTGTACCCGGTTTGGCGGGGAGCTGTTTTTT | CSVCTRFGGELFF
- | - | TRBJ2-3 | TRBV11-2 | TGTGCCAGCAGCTTAGTCAGGGCAGGGCGGAGAGATACGCAGTATTTT | CASSLVRAGRRDTQYF
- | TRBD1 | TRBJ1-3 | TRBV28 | TGTGCCAGCAGGGCAGGGGGGGAAAACACCATATATTTT | CASRAGGENTIYF
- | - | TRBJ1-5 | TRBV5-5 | TGTGCCAGCAGCAGCTCCCCTTTAGGAGTTCAGCCCCAGCATTTT | CASSSSPLGVQPQHF
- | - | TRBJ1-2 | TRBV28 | TGTGCCAGCAGTTCTTGGGAAGCCTATGGCTACACCTTC | CASSSWEAYGYTF
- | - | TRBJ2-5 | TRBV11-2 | TGTGCCAGCAGCTTAGATCAGGCCGGGAGAGAGACCCAGTACTTC | CASSLDQAGRETQYF
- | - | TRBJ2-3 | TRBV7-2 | TGTGCCAGCAGGAGGCGGCCAGATACGCAGTATTTT | CASRRRPDTQYF
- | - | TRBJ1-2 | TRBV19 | TGTGCCAGTTGGCCGTCCGCAGGCTATGGCTACACCTTC | CASWPSAGYGYTF
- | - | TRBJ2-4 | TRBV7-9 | TGTGCCAGCAGCTTAGCGGGGGACAAAAACATTCAGTACTTC | CASSLAGDKNIQYF
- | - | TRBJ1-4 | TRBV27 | TGTGCCAGCAGGCGCGGGTTGACCGGTGAAAAACTGTTTTTT | CASRRGLTGEKLFF
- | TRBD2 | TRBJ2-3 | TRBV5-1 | TGCGCCAGCAGCTCCCGGACTAGCGGGAGGGCCGTGTTAACAGATACGCAGTATTTT | CASSSRTSGRAVLTDTQYF
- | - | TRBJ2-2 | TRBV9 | TGTGCCAGCAGCCTTGGACCCTACCCGCGATTAGCTGCCGGGGAGCTGTTTTTT | CASSLGPYPRLAAGELFF
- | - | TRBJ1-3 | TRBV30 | TGTGCCTGGTCATTGAGCGGAAACACCATATATTTT | CAWSLSGNTIYF
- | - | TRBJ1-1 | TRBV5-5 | TGTGCCAGCAGCCGGTTGGACGGGTCCACTGAAGCTTTCTTT | CASSRLDGSTEAFF
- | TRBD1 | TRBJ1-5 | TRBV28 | TGTGCCAGCAGTTTATCAGGGGGCCAGAGCAATCAGCCCCAGCATTTT | CASSLSGGQSNQPQHF
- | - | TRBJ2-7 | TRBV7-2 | TGTGCCAGCAGCTCCAGGTCCATTGACGAGCAGTACTTC | CASSSRSIDEQYF
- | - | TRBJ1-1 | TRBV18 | TGTGCCAGCTCACCTATACAGAACACTGAAGCTTTCTTT | CASSPIQNTEAFF
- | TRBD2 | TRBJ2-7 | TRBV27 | TGTGCCAGCAGTTCCCCTCGGACTAGCTCTTACGAGCAGTACTTC | CASSSPRTSSYEQYF
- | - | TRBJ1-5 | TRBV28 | TGTGCCAGCAGCACGAGGAAATTCGGCCGTGGACGCGGGTTGAGTGGTCAGCCCCAGCATTTT | CASSTRKFGRGRGLSGQPQHF
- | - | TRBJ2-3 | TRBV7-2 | TGTGCCAGCAGCCCGCGGACACCCTCGGACACAGATACGCAGTATTTT | CASSPRTPSDTDTQYF
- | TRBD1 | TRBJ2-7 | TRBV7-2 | TGTGCCAGCAGCTCCCGACAGGGGTGGTTGGGGCAGTACTTC | CASSSRQGWLGQYF
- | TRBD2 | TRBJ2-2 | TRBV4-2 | TGTGCCAGCAGCCCGGGACTAGCGGGACCAACCGGGGAGCTGTTTTTT | CASSPGLAGPTGELFF
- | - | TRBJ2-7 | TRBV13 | TGTGCCAGCAGCTTAGGCCTAAGAGGAGATCAGCAGTACTTC | CASSLGLRGDQQYF